This T cell receptor (beta chain) was captured by sequencing in a study of OX40 agonist ivuxolimab in advanced cancers. As for the study in general: Ivuxolimab was delivered to patients intravenously every 2 weeks at doses spanning 0.01 to 10 mg/kg. Of mixed ages from about 23 to 79 and averaging roughly 66 years, the group was roughly 83% male. Study findings and constraints: The expanded peripheral T cells' antigen specificity was not determined.

Germline V lookup: CDR1 SGHTA, CDR2 FQGNSA. V lost 3 bases and J lost 7, with 4 bases in between. The CDR3 spans 11 residues. Method: immunoSEQ multiplex PCR; TCRdb's copy keeps in-frame clones and lacks some. The profile covers about 76,000 clones, with 85% appearing a single time and roughly 3.1% taken by the ten largest. Patients with a history of autoimmune disease or on systemic immunosuppression were excluded. As regards this clone: What it binds is unknown.

V and J are TRBV7-2 and TRBJ2-1, with no clear D. The specimen was CD4+ or CD8+ T cells sorted from blood, collected in a trial of the OX40 agonist ivuxolimab. This clonotype was sampled from an adult with an advanced solid tumor such as melanoma, head and neck, liver or kidney cancer. CDR3 loop: CASSLVNEQFF. The DNA for the CDR3 is TGTGCCAGCAGCTTGGTAAATGAGCAGTTCTTC.